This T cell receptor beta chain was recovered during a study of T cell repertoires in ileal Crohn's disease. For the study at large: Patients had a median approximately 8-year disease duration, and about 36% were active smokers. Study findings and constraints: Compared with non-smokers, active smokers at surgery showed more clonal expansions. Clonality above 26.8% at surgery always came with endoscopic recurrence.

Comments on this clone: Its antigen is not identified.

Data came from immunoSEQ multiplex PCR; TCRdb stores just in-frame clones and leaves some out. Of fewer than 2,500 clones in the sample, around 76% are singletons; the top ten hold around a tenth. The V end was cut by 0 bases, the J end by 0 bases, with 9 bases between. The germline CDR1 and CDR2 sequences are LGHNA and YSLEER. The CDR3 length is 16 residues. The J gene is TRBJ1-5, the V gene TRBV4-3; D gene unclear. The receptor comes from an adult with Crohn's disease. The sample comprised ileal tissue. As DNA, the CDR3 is TGCGCCAGCAGCCAAGATCCAGCGACTAGCAATCAGCCCCAGCATTTT. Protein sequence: CASSQDPATSNQPQHF.